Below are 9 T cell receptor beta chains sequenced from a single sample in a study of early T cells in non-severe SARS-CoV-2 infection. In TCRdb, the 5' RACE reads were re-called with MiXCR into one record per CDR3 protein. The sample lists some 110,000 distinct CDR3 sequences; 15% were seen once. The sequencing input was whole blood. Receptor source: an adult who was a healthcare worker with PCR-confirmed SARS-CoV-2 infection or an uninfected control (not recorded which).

CDR3 sequence (DNA): TGTGCCAGCAGGGAACAGGAGTTCACTGAAGCTTTCTTT. Translating it yields CASREQEFTEAFF. The chain uses TRBV12-3 or TRBV12-4 and TRBJ1-1, with D maybe TRBD1 (5 bases). Trimming took off 6 bases at V and 4 bases at J, with 12 bases between the two ends. The CDR3 spans 13 residues.

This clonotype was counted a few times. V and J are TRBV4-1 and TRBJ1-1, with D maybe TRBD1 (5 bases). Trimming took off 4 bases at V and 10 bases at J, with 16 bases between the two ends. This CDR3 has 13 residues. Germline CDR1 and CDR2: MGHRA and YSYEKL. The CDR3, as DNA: TGCGCCAGCAGCCTCATGGGGCAGTCGAGAGCTTTCTTT. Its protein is CASSLMGQSRAFF.

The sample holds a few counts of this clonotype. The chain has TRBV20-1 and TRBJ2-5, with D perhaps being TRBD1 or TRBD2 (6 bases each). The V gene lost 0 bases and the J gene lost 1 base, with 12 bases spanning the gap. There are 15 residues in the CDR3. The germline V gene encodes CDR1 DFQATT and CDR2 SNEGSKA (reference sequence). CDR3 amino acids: CSARDGGRAQETQYF. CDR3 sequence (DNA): TGCAGTGCTAGAGATGGGGGGCGGGCCCAAGAGACCCAGTACTTC.

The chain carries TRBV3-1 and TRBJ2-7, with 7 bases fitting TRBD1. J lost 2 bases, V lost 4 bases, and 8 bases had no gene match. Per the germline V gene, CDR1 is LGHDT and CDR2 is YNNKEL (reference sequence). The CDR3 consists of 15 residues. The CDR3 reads CASSPGQSTTYEQYF. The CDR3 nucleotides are TGTGCCAGCAGCCCGGGACAGTCGACCACCTACGAGCAGTACTTC.

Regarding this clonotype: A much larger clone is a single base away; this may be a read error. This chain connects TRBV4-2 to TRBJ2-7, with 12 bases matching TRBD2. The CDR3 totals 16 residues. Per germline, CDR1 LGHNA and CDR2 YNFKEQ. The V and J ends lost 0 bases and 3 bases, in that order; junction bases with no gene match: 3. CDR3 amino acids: CASSQELAGGYYEQYF. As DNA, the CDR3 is TGTGCCAGCAGCCAAGAACTAGCGGGGGGCTACTACGAGCAGTACTTC.

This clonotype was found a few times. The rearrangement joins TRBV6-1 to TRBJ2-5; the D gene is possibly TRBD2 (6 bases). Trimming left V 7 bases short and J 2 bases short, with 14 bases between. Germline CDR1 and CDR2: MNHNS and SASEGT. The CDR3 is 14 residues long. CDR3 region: CASTPPEGQETQYF. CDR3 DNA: TGTGCCAGCACCCCCCCGGAGGGACAAGAGACCCAGTACTTC.

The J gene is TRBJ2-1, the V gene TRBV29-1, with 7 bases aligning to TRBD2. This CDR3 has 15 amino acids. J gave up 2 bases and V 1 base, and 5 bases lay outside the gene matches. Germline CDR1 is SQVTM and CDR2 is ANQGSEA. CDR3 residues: CSVEVTGTTYNEQFF. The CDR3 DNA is TGCAGCGTTGAAGTAACCGGGACTACCTACAATGAGCAGTTCTTC.

DNA for the CDR3: TGCGCCAGCAGCCCGGGACTAGCGGGGGGGCTACAATGGGAGCAGTTCTTC. Its protein is CASSPGLAGGLQWEQFF. The V and J genes are TRBV5-1 and TRBJ2-1; the match to TRBD2 covers 16 bases. The V and J ends lost 4 bases and 10 bases, in that order; junction bases with no gene match: 11. The CDR3 extends over 17 amino acids. Looked up from germline, CDR1 is SGHRS and CDR2 is YFSETQ. The full variable domain, completed using reference TRBV5-1 and TRBJ2-1, is KAGVTQTPRYLIKTRGQQVTLSCSPISGHRSVSWYQQTPGQGLQFLFEYFSETQRNKGNFPGRFSGRQFSNSRSEMNVSTLELGDSALYLCASSPGLAGGLQWEQFFGPGTRLTVL.

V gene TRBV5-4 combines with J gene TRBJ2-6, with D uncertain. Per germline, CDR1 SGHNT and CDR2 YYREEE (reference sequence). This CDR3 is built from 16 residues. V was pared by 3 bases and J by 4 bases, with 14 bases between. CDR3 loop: CASSSPPLGGANVLTF. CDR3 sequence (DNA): TGTGCCAGCAGCTCTCCGCCCCTTGGGGGGGCCAACGTCCTGACTTTC.